This entry is about one TCR beta chain. The data are from a study of OX40 agonist ivuxolimab in advanced cancers. Germline-derived CDR1 and CDR2 are LNHNV and YYDKDF (reference sequence). This CDR3 has 16 residues. The junction had 8 bases not matched to a gene; V was cut back by 3 bases and J by 8 bases. Repertoires were generated with immunoSEQ multiplex PCR, while TCRdb's copy carries only in-frame clones and drops some. The top ten clones hold around 35% of a sample with roughly 35,000 clones, approximately 90% of them seen once. This TCR was recovered from an adult with an advanced solid tumor such as melanoma, head and neck, liver or kidney cancer. This chain connects TRBV15 to TRBJ2-1, with 12 nucleotides matching TRBD2. Sequenced material: CD4+ or CD8+ T cells sorted from blood, taken in a trial of the OX40 agonist ivuxolimab. CDR3 DNA sequence: TGTGCCACCAGCAGTCACGGCGGACTAGCGGGACATGAGCAGTTCTTC. Translation: CATSSHGGLAGHEQFF.